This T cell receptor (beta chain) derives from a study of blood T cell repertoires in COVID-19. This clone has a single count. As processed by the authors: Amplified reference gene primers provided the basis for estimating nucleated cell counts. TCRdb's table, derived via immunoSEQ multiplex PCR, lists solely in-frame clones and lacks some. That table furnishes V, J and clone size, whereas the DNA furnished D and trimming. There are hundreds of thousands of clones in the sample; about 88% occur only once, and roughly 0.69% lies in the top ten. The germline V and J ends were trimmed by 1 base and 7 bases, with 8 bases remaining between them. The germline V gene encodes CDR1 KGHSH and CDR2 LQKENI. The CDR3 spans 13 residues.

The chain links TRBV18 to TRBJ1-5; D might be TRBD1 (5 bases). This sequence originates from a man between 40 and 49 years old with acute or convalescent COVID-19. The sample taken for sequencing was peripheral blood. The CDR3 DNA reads TGTGCCAGCTCACCACGCGGGGGGCAGCCCCAGCATTTT. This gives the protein CASSPRGGQPQHF.